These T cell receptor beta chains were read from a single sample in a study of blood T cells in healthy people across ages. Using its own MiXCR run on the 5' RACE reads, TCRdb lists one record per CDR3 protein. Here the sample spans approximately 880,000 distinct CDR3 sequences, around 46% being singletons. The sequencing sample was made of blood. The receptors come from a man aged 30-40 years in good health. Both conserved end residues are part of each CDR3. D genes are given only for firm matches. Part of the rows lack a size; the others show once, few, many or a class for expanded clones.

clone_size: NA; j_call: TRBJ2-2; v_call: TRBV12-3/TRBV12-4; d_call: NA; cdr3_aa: CASSWRETGELFF; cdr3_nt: TGTGCCAGCAGCTGGAGGGAAACCGGGGAGCTGTTTTTT
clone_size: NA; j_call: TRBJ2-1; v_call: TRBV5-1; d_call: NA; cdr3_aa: CASRGAGVSHNEQFF; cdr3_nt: TGCGCCAGCAGGGGGGCAGGGGTCTCCCACAATGAGCAGTTCTTC
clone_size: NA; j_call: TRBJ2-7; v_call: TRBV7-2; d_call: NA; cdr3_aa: CASSQRQVRSYEQYF; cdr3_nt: TGTGCCAGCAGCCAAAGACAGGTCCGGTCCTACGAGCAGTACTTC
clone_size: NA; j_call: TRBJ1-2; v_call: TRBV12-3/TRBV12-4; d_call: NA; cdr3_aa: CASTPQITGTSYGYTF; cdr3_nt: TGTGCCAGCACCCCACAAATCACCGGGACGAGCTATGGCTACACCTTC
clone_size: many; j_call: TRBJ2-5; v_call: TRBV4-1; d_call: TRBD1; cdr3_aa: CASSQAILRDREKTQYF; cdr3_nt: TGCGCCAGCAGCCAAGCTATCCTCCGGGACAGGGAAAAGACCCAGTACTTC
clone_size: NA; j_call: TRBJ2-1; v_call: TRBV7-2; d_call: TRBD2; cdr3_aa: CASSLGLAGGRNEQFF; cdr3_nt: TGTGCCAGCAGCTTGGGTCTAGCGGGGGGACGGAATGAGCAGTTCTTC
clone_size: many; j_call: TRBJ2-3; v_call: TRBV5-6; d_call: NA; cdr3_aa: CASSFGADTQYF; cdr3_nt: TGTGCCAGCAGCTTTGGCGCAGATACGCAGTATTTT
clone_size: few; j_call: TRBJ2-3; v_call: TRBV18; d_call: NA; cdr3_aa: CASSPQRGGTDTQYF; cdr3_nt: TGCGCCAGCAGCCCCCAGAGGGGTGGTACAGATACGCAGTATTTT
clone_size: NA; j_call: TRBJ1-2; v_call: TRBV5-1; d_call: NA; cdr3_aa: CASSLEAAGGYGYTF; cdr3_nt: TGCGCCAGCAGCTTGGAAGCAGCGGGGGGCTATGGCTACACCTTC
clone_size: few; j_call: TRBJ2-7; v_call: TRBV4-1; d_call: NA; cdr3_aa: CASSPGLNAYEQYF; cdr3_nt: TGCGCCAGCAGCCCGGGACTTAACGCCTACGAGCAGTACTTC
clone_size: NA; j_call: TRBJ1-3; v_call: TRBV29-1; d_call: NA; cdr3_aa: CSVGHSFGNTIYF; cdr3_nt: TGCAGCGTTGGTCACAGCTTCGGAAACACCATATATTTT
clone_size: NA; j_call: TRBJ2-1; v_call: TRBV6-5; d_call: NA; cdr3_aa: CASSSTGDWIDEQFF; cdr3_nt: TGTGCCAGCAGTTCCACAGGGGACTGGATCGATGAGCAGTTCTTC
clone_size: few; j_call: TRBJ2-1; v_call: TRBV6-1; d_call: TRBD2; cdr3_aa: CASSVNSVLAGDNEQFF; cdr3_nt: TGTGCCAGCAGTGTGAATTCGGTACTAGCGGGGGACAATGAGCAGTTCTTC
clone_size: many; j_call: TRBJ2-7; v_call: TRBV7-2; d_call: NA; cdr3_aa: CASSLAAGDTSYEQYF; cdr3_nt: TGTGCCAGCAGCTTAGCGGCGGGGGACACATCCTACGAGCAGTACTTC
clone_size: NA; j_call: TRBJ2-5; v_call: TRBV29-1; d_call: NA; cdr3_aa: CSVVPSGQQETQYF; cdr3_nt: TGCAGCGTTGTACCGTCTGGACAGCAAGAGACCCAGTACTTC
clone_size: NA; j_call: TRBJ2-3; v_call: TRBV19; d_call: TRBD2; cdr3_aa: CASSRDLGLATFGDTQYF; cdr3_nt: TGTGCCAGTAGTAGGGACCTTGGACTAGCTACTTTTGGAGATACGCAGTATTTT
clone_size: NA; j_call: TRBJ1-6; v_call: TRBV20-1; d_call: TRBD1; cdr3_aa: CSARSPGQGNSPLHF; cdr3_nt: TGCAGTGCTAGATCCCCGGGACAGGGTAACTCACCCCTCCACTTT
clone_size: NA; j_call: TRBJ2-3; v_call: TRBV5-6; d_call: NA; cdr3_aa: CASSLNRLGDTQYF; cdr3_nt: TGTGCCAGCAGCTTGAACAGGCTCGGGGATACGCAGTATTTT
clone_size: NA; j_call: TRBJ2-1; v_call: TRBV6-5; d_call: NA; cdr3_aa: CASSYGVENEQFF; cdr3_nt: TGTGCCAGCAGTTACGGAGTTGAGAATGAGCAGTTCTTC
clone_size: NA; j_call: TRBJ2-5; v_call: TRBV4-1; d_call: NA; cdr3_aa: CASSQDPQGRVGETQYF; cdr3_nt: TGCGCCAGCAGCCAAGATCCGCAAGGCAGGGTAGGGGAGACCCAGTACTTC
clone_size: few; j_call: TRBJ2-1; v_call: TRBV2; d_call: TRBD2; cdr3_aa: CASSSSKGLAGASYYNEQFF; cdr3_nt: TGTGCCAGCAGTTCTTCTAAGGGACTAGCGGGGGCCTCTTACTACAATGAGCAGTTCTTC
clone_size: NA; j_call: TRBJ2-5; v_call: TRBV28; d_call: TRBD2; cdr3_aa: CASTNLGLENNEQYF; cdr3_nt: TGTGCCAGCACTAACCTGGGACTAGAGAACAATGAGCAGTACTTC
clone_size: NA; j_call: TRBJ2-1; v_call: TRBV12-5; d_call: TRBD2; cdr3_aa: CASGLVAGGPYNEQFF; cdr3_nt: TGTGCTAGTGGTTTGGTAGCGGGGGGGCCGTACAATGAGCAGTTCTTC
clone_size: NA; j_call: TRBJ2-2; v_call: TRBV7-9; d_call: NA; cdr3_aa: CASRRTGRDTGELFF; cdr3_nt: TGTGCCAGCAGACGGACAGGGAGGGACACCGGGGAGCTGTTTTTT
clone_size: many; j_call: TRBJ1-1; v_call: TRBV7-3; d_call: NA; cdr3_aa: CASSLTTGSTEAFF; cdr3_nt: TGTGCCAGCAGCTTAACCACAGGGTCAACTGAAGCTTTCTTT
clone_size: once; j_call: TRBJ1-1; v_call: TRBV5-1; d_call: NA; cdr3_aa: CASSLRGRITEAFF; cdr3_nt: TGCGCCAGCAGCTTGCGGGGAAGGATCACTGAAGCTTTCTTT
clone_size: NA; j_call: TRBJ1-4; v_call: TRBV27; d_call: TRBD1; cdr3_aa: CASSPDRDNEKLFF; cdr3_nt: TGTGCCAGCAGTCCCGACAGGGATAATGAAAAACTGTTTTTT
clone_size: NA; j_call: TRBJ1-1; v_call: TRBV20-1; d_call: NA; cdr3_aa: CRSGNPRSTEAFF; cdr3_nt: TGCAGATCGGGTAACCCCCGTTCCACTGAAGCTTTCTTT
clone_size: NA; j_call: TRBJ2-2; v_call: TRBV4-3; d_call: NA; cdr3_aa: CASSQVPSNTGELFF; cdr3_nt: TGCGCCAGCAGCCAAGTACCGTCGAACACCGGGGAGCTGTTTTTT